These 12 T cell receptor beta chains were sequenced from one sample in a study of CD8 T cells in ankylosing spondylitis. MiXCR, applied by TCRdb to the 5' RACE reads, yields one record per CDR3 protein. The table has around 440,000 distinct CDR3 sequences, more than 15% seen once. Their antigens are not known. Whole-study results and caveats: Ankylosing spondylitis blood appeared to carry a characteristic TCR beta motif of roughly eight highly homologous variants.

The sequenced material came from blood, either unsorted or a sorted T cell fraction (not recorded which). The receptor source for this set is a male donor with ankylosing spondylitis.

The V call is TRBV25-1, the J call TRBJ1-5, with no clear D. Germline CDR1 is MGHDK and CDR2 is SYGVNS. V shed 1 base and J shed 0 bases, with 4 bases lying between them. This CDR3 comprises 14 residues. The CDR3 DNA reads TGTGCCAGCAGTGAATTCTATAGCAATCAGCCCCAGCATTTT. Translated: CASSEFYSNQPQHF.

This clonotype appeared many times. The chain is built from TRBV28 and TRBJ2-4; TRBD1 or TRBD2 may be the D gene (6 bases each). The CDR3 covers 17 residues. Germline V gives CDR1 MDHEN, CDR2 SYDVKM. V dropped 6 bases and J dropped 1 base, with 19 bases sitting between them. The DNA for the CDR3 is TGTGCCAGCAGCAAGAGAGGGGGGATGGAGGCCAAAAACATTCAGTACTTC. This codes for CASSKRGGMEAKNIQYF.

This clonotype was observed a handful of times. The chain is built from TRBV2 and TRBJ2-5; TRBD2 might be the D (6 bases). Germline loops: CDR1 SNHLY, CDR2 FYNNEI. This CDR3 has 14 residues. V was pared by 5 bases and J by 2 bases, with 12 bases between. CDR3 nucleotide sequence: TGTGCCAGCAGTCGCCTAGCGCAACAAGAGACCCAGTACTTC. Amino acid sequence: CASSRLAQQETQYF.

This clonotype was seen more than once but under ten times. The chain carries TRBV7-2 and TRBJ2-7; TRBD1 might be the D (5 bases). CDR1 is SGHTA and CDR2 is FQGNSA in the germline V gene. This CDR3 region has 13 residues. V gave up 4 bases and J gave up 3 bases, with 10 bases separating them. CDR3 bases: TGTGCCAGCAGCTCCCAGACAGACTACGAGCAGTACTTC. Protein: CASSSQTDYEQYF.

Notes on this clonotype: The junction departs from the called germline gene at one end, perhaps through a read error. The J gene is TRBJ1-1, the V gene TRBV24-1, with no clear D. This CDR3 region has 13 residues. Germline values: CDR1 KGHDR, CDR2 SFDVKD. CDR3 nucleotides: TGTGCCACCAATGTCCCCAAGAACGCTGAAGCTTTCTTT. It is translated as CATNVPKNAEAFF.

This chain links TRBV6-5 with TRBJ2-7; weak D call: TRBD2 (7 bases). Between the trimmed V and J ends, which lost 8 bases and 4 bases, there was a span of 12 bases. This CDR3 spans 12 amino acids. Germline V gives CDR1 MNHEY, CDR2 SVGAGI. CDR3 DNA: TGTGCCAGCGAGGGGGGGCTGTACGAGCAGTACTTC. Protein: CASEGGLYEQYF.

The CDR3 loop reads CSARWGGGNEAFF. As DNA, the CDR3 is TGCAGTGCTAGATGGGGAGGAGGGAATGAAGCTTTCTTT. The rearrangement uses TRBV20-1 and TRBJ1-1; D is undetermined. The V end lost 2 bases, the J end lost 7 bases, and 14 bases lay between the germline ends. Germline CDR1 DFQATT, CDR2 SNEGSKA (reference sequence). This CDR3 has 13 residues.

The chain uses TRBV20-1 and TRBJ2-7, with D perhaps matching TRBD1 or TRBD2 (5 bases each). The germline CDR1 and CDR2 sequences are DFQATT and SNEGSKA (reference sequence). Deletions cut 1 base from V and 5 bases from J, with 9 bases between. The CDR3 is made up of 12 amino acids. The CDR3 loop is CSARAVGDEQYF. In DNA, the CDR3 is TGCAGTGCTAGAGCGGTGGGGGACGAGCAGTACTTC.

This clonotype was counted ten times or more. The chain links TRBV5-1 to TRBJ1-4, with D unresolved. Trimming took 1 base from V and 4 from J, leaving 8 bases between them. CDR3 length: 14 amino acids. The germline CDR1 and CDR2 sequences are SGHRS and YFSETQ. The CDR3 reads CASSLRASNEKLFF. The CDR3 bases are TGCGCCAGCAGCTTGCGGGCCAGTAATGAAAAACTGTTTTTT.

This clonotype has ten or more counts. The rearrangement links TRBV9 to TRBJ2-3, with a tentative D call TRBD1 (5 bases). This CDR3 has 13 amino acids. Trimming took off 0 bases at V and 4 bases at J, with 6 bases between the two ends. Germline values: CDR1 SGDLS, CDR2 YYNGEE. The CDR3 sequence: CASSVGGADTQYF. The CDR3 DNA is TGTGCCAGCAGCGTAGGGGGCGCAGATACGCAGTATTTT.

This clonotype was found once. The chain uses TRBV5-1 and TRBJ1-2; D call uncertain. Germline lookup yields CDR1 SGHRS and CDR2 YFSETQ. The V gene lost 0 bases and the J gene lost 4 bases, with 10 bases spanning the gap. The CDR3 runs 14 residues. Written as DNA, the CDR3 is TGCGCCAGCAGCTTGGACCCGGGTAGCTATGGCTACACCTTC. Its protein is CASSLDPGSYGYTF.

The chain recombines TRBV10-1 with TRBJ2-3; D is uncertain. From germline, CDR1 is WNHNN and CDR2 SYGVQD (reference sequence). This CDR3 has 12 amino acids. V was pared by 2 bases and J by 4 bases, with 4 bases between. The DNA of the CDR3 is TGCGCCAGCAGTGAGACCCCAGATACGCAGTATTTT. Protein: CASSETPDTQYF.